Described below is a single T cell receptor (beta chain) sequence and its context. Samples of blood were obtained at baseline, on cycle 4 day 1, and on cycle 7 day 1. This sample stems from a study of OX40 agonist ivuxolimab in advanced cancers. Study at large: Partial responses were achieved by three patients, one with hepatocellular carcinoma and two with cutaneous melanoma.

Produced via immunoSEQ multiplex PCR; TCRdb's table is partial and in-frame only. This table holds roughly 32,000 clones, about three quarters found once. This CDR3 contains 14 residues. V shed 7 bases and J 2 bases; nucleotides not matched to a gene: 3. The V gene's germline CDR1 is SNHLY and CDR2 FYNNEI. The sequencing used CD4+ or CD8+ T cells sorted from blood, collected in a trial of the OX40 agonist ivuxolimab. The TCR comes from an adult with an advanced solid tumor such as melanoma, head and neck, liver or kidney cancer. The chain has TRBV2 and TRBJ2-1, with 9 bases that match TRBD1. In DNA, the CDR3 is TGTGCCAGCAAGGGACAGGGAACCTACAATGAGCAGTTCTTC. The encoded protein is CASKGQGTYNEQFF.